The rows below give T cell receptor beta chains drawn from one sample of a study of a mutant IDH1 vaccine in newly diagnosed glioma. The repertoire was sequenced with immunoSEQ multiplex PCR; TCRdb's copy has only in-frame clones and lacks some. The repertoire holds 20,000 to 25,000 clones, with around 93% as singletons. The specimen was PBMCs, collected from a glioma patient treated with radiotherapy, temozolomide or both. These receptors came from a man aged 40-49 years with glioma. The CDR3 runs from the conserved cysteine through the conserved F or W. Fields, in order: V gene, clone size, J gene, D gene, CDR3 DNA, CDR3 protein. D genes are given only for firm matches. Clone sizes are given selectively: once, few, many, or a class where the clone is expanded.

V: TRBV7-9; size: NA; J: TRBJ1-2; D: TRBD1; DNA: TGTGCCAGCAGCTTAGCAGACAGGGACTATGGCTACACCTTC; CDR3: CASSLADRDYGYTF
V: TRBV28; size: NA; J: TRBJ2-1; D: TRBD2; DNA: TGTGCCAGCAGGGGGGCCGGCGGGAGGGCCGATGAGCAGTTCTTC; CDR3: CASRGAGGRADEQFF
V: TRBV10-1; size: once; J: TRBJ2-2; D: TRBD1; DNA: TGCGCCAGCAGTGCTTGGACAGGGGACACCGGGGAGCTGTTTTTT; CDR3: CASSAWTGDTGELFF
V: TRBV5-6; size: few; J: TRBJ1-2; D: NA; DNA: TGTGCCAGCAGCCTAAGGACGGGGGATGGCTACACCTTC; CDR3: CASSLRTGDGYTF
V: TRBV12-5; size: NA; J: TRBJ1-4; D: NA; DNA: TGTGCTAGTGGTTTTGGGGGGATCGAGGAAAAACTGTTTTTT; CDR3: CASGFGGIEEKLFF
V: TRBV25-1; size: once; J: TRBJ1-2; D: NA; DNA: TGTGCCACCTCTCAGGGTGCCTATGGCTACACCTTC; CDR3: CATSQGAYGYTF
V: TRBV2; size: NA; J: TRBJ1-2; D: NA; DNA: TGTGCCAGCAGTGTGAAGTTGAACTATGGCTACACCTTC; CDR3: CASSVKLNYGYTF
V: TRBV5-1; size: NA; J: TRBJ2-3; D: TRBD2; DNA: TGCGCCAGCAGCTCTAGCGGGGGGGCGTATACGCAGTATTTT; CDR3: CASSSSGGAYTQYF
V: TRBV5-1; size: NA; J: TRBJ2-1; D: NA; DNA: TGCGCCAGCAGCTCCGAAGGGGATACCTACAATGAGCAGTTCTTC; CDR3: CASSSEGDTYNEQFF
V: TRBV5-4; size: NA; J: TRBJ2-5; D: NA; DNA: TGTGCCAGCAACATCCGGGACAACCAAGAGACCCAGTACTTC; CDR3: CASNIRDNQETQYF